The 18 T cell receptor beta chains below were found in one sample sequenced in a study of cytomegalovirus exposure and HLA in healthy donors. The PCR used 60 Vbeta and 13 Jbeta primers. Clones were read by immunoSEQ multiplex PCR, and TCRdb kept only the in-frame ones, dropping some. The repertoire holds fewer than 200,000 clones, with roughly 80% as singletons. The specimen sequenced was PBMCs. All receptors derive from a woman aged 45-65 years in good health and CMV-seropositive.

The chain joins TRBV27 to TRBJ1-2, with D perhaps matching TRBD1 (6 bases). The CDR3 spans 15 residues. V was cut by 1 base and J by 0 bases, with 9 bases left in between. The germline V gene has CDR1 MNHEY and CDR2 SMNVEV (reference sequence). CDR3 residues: CASSLFRGTNYGYTF. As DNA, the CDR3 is TGTGCCAGCAGTTTATTCAGGGGCACTAACTATGGCTACACCTTC.

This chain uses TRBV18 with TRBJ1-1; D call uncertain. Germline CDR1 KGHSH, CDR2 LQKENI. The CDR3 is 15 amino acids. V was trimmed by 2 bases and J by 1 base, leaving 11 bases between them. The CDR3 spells CASSPSQQPNTEAFF. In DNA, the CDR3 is TGTGCCAGCTCACCAAGTCAACAGCCGAACACTGAAGCTTTCTTT.

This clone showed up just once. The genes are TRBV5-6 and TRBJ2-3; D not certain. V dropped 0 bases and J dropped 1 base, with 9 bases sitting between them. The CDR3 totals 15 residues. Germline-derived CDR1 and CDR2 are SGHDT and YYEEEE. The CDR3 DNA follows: TGTGCCAGCAGCTTGGATGCTAGACGCACAGATACGCAGTATTTT. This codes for CASSLDARRTDTQYF.

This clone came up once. CDR3 region: CASSAGQTRNYGYTF. DNA of the CDR3: TGCGCCAGCAGCGCCGGACAGACCCGTAACTATGGCTACACCTTC. The V gene is TRBV4-3, the J gene TRBJ1-2; weak D call: TRBD1 (6 bases). This CDR3 has 15 amino acids. Germline-derived CDR1 and CDR2 are LGHNA and YSLEER. V was shortened by 5 bases and J by 1 base, with 14 bases between the two germline ends.

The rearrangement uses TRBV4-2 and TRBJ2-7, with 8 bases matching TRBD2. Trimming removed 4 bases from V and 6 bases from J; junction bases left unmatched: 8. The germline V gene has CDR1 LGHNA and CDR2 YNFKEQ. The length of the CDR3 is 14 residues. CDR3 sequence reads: CASSRDSGTFEQYF. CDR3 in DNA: TGTGCCAGCAGCCGAGATAGCGGGACTTTCGAGCAGTACTTC.

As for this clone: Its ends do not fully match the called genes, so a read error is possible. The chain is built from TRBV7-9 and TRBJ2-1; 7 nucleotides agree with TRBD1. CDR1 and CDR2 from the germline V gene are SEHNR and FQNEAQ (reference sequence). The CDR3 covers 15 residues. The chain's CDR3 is CSSRGQGVRNNEQFF. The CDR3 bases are TGTTCCAGCAGAGGGCAGGGGGTCCGAAACAATGAGCAGTTCTTC.

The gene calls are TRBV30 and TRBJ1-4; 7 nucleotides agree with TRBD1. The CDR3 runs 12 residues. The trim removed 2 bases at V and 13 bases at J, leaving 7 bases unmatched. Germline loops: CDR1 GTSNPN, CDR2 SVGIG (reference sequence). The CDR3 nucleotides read TGTGCCTGGAGTAAGACAGGGTTTCTACTGTTTTTT. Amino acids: CAWSKTGFLLFF.

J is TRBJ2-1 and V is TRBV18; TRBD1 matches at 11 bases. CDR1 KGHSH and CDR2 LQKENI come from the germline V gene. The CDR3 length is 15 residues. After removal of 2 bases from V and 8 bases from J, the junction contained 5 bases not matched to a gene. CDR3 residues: CASSPRTGGGDEQFF. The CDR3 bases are TGTGCCAGCTCACCAAGGACAGGGGGCGGCGATGAGCAGTTCTTC.

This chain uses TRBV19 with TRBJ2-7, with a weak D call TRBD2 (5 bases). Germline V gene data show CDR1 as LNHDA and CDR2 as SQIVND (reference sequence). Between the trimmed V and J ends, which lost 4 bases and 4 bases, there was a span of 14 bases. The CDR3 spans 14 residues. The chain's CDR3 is CASSRVGIGYEQYF. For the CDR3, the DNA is TGTGCCAGTAGTAGGGTCGGGATTGGTTACGAGCAGTACTTC.

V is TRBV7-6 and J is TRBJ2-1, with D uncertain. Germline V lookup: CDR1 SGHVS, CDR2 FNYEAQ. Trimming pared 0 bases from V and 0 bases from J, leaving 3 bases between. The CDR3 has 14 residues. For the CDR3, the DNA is TGTGCCAGCAGCTTAGCCTCCTCCTACAATGAGCAGTTCTTC. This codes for CASSLASSYNEQFF.

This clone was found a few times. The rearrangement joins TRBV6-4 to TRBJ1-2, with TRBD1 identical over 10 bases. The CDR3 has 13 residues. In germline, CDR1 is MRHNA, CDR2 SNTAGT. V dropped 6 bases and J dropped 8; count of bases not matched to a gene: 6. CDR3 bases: TGTGCCAGCAGGGGGACAGGGGTCCACGGCTACACCTTC. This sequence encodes CASRGTGVHGYTF.

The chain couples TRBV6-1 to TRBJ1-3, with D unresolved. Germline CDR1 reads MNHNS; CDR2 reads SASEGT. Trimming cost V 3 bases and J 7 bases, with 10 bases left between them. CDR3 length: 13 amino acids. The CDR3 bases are TGTGCCAGCAGTGAGGGCAGCCGGAACACCATATATTTT. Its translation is CASSEGSRNTIYF.

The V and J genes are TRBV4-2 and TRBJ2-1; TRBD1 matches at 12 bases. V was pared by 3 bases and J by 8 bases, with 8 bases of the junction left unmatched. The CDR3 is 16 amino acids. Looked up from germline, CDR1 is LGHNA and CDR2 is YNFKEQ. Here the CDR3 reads CASSQRDRGLNDEQFF. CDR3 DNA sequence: TGTGCCAGCAGCCAGAGGGACAGGGGGCTTAATGATGAGCAGTTCTTC.

The CDR3 spells CASSLEGGIEDEQFF. In nucleotides, the CDR3 is TGTGCCAGCAGCTTAGAGGGGGGGATAGAGGATGAGCAGTTCTTC. V is TRBV11-3 and J is TRBJ2-1, with TRBD2 identical over 7 bases. The V gene's germline CDR1 is SGHNT and CDR2 YENEEA. V gave up 0 bases and J gave up 8 bases; unmatched junction bases: 7. The CDR3 contains 15 residues.

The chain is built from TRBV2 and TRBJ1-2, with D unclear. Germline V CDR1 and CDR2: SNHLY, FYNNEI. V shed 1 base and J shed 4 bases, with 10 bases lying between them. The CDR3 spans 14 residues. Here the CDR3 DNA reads TGTGCCAGCAGTGAAGTTAATATCCCCTATGGCTACACCTTC. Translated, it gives CASSEVNIPYGYTF.

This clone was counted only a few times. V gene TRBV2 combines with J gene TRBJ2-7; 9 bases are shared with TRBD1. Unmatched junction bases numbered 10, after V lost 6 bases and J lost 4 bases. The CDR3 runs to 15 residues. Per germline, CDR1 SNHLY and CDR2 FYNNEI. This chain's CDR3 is CASREQQGAGYEQYF. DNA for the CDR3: TGTGCCAGCAGGGAACAACAGGGGGCGGGGTACGAGCAGTACTTC.

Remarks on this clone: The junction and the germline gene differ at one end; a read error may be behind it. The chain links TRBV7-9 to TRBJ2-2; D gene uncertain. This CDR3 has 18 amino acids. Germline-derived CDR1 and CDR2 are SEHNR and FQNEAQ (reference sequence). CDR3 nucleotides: TGTTCCAGCAGCTTACGTATATCCTATACCCGGAACACCGGGGAGCTGTTTTTT. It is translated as CSSSLRISYTRNTGELFF.

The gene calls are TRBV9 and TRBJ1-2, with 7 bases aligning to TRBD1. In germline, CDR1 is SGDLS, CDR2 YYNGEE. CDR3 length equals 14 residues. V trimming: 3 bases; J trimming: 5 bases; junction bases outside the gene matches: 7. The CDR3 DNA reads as TGTGCCAGCAGCGGGGGTGGGACAGAATATGGCTACACCTTC. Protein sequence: CASSGGGTEYGYTF.